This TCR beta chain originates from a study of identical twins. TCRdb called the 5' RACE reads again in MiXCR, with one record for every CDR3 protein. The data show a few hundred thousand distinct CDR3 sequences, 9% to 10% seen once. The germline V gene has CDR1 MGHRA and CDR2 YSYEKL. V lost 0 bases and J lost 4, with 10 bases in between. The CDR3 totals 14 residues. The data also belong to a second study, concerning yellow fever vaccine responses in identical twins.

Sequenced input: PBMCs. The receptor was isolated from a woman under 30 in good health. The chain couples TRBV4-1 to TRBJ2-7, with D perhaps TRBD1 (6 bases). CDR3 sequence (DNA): TGCGCCAGCAGCCAAGAAGGGGGATTTTACGAGCAGTACTTC. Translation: CASSQEGGFYEQYF.